A single sample gave rise to the 27 T cell receptor beta chains below, sequenced in a study of CD8 T cells in Susac syndrome. RNA amounts of about 0.5 to 1 ug underwent reverse transcription with random hexamers. Via MiXCR, TCRdb re-called the immunoSEQ multiplex PCR reads, giving one row per CDR3 protein. The sample includes under 200,000 distinct CDR3 sequences, 95% seen only once; the top ten take roughly 0.16%. Sequenced material: CD8+ T cells from PBMCs. The source of these receptors is a human donor with multiple sclerosis.

The genes are TRBV20-1 and TRBJ2-7, with TRBD2 matching over 8 bases. Germline loops: CDR1 DFQATT, CDR2 SNEGSKA (reference sequence). CDR3 length: 13 amino acids. V trimming: 5 bases; J trimming: 3 bases; junction bases outside the gene matches: 6. In DNA form, the CDR3 reads TGCAGTGCTGAGCGGGGGAGAAACTACGAGCAGTACTTC. This gives the protein CSAERGRNYEQYF.

The chain carries TRBV25-1 and TRBJ1-1; D remains unclear. The CDR3 length is 13 residues. With 6 bases removed from V and 8 bases from J, the gap between germline ends came to 16 bases. CDR1 and CDR2 (germline): MGHDK, SYGVNS. The CDR3 loop is CASRGVGPAEAFF. In DNA form, the CDR3 reads TGTGCCAGCAGGGGAGTGGGTCCCGCGGAAGCTTTCTTT.

This clonotype has just one count. J is TRBJ1-2 and V is TRBV14, with a tentative D call TRBD1 (5 bases). The V end lost 2 bases, the J end lost 0 bases, and 10 bases lay between the germline ends. The CDR3 runs to 15 residues. Germline CDR1 reads SGHDN; CDR2 reads FVKESK. CDR3 residues: CASSQLTGSNYGYTF. DNA for the CDR3: TGTGCCAGCAGCCAACTAACAGGCTCTAACTATGGCTACACCTTC.

V usage is TRBV5-4 and J usage is TRBJ2-1; D is perhaps TRBD2 (6 bases). Trimming took off 4 bases at V and 5 bases at J, with 19 bases between the two ends. The CDR3 runs 16 residues. Germline V lookup: CDR1 SGHNT, CDR2 YYREEE (reference sequence). The CDR3 region is CASSPRVLDYNNEQFF. The CDR3 DNA sequence: TGTGCCAGCAGCCCGAGGGTATTGGACTATAACAATGAGCAGTTCTTC.

The chain uses TRBV9 and TRBJ2-1; TRBD2 matches 11 bases. The J segment lost 12 bases and the V segment lost 3 bases, leaving 8 bases of the junction unmatched. The CDR3 is made up of 14 amino acids. Germline loops: CDR1 SGDLS, CDR2 YYNGEE. CDR3 coding DNA: TGTGCCAGCAGCGCCGGGGCTAGCGGGAGGTTGCAGTTCTTC. The encoded protein is CASSAGASGRLQFF.

J is TRBJ2-5 and V is TRBV4-1, with D possibly TRBD2 on 8 matching bases. The CDR3 consists of 17 residues. The germline gives CDR1 MGHRA, CDR2 YSYEKL. V was cut by 5 bases and J by 0 bases, with 19 bases left in between. CDR3 nucleotides: TGCGCCAGCAGCTGGTCAGGGGGACTAGTGGACCAAGAGACCCAGTACTTC. Translation gives CASSWSGGLVDQETQYF.

This chain links TRBV14 with TRBJ2-1, with unresolved D. The CDR3 contains 12 residues. Trimming left V 3 bases short and J 5 bases short, with 5 bases between. Per the germline V gene, CDR1 is SGHDN and CDR2 is FVKESK. CDR3 region: CASSHPNNEQFF. CDR3 nucleotide sequence: TGTGCCAGCAGCCATCCTAACAATGAGCAGTTCTTC.

The V call is TRBV5-8, the J call TRBJ2-6; D is unclear. This CDR3 is 14 amino acids long. The germline V gene has CDR1 SGHTS and CDR2 YDEGEE. The V end lost 1 base, the J end lost 3 bases, and 5 bases lay between the germline ends. DNA of the CDR3: TGTGCCAGCAGCTTGTTCGGTGGGGCCAACGTCCTGACTTTC. It encodes CASSLFGGANVLTF.

V gene TRBV29-1 combines with J gene TRBJ1-1; D remains unclear. The CDR3 covers 15 residues. V was trimmed by 4 bases and J by 5 bases, leaving 20 bases between them. Germline lookup yields CDR1 SQVTM and CDR2 ANQGSEA. This chain's CDR3 is CSVAAVVEGKTEAFF. The CDR3 DNA reads as TGCAGCGTTGCAGCGGTTGTGGAAGGAAAAACTGAAGCTTTCTTT.

This clonotype was observed once. J is TRBJ2-3 and V is TRBV12-3 or TRBV12-4; TRBD1 matches at 8 bases. The CDR3 extends over 15 amino acids. Trimming removed 4 bases from V and 1 base from J; junction bases left unmatched: 4. Here the CDR3 reads CASSSRDRRTDTQYF. The CDR3 region has the DNA TGTGCCAGCAGTTCCCGGGACAGGCGCACAGATACGCAGTATTTT.

This chain links TRBV2 with TRBJ2-7; D not certain. Trimming left V 5 bases short and J 3 bases short, with 14 bases between. The germline gives CDR1 SNHLY, CDR2 FYNNEI. The CDR3 consists of 14 residues. This CDR3 reads CASSSHSSHYEQYF. The CDR3 bases are TGTGCCAGCAGTAGTCATAGTTCACACTACGAGCAGTACTTC. Full variable domain (missing parts from reference TRBV2 and TRBJ2-7): EPEVTQTPSHQVTQMGQEVILRCVPISNHLYFYWYRQILGQKVEFLVSFYNNEISEKSEIFDDQFSVERPDGSNFTLKIRSTKLEDSAMYFCASSSHSSHYEQYFGPGTRLTVT.

This clonotype was recorded once. This chain connects TRBV20-1 to TRBJ2-3, with D hard to call. The ends were cut back, 0 bases at V and 0 bases at J, with 10 bases in the middle. This CDR3 has 15 residues. Germline-derived CDR1 and CDR2 are DFQATT and SNEGSKA (reference sequence). CDR3 DNA sequence: TGCAGTGCTAGAGATCGTGTAACTAGCACAGATACGCAGTATTTT. Its translation is CSARDRVTSTDTQYF.

The chain combines TRBV9 with TRBJ1-1, with 9 nucleotides matching TRBD1. The CDR3 has 14 residues. Trimming at V came to 3 bases and at J to 3 bases, leaving 3 bases not matched to a gene. Germline-derived CDR1 and CDR2 are SGDLS and YYNGEE. The DNA of the CDR3 is TGTGCCAGCAGCGCGGGACAGGGTGACACTGAAGCTTTCTTT. This sequence encodes CASSAGQGDTEAFF.

This chain joins TRBV20-1 and TRBJ2-5; 8 bases fit TRBD2. This CDR3 contains 13 residues. Trimming took 7 bases from V and 5 from J; bases not matched to a gene: 9. CDR1 DFQATT and CDR2 SNEGSKA come from the germline V gene (reference sequence). CDR3 amino acids: CSVPGGLEETQYF. CDR3 nucleotides: TGCAGTGTCCCGGGGGGGTTGGAGGAGACCCAGTACTTC.

The sample holds a few counts of this clonotype. The rearrangement joins TRBV23-1 to TRBJ2-7, with TRBD1 as a possible D gene (5 bases). Being an ORF, TRBV23-1 has a function that is uncertain. V was shortened by 2 bases and J by 1 base, with 12 bases between the two germline ends. The CDR3 is 15 residues long. The CDR3 nucleotides read TGCGCCAGCAGTCAAGGAGTGGCAGGGTCCTACGAGCAGTACTTC. This gives the protein CASSQGVAGSYEQYF.

The chain recombines TRBV27 with TRBJ2-1; 8 bases are a match to TRBD1. The CDR3 sequence is 13 residues long. The germline V gene encodes CDR1 MNHEY and CDR2 SMNVEV (reference sequence). V lost 4 bases and J lost 7; bases outside the gene matches: 3. The CDR3: CASSWDRSNEQFF. CDR3 nucleotide sequence: TGTGCCAGCAGTTGGGACAGGTCAAATGAGCAGTTCTTC.

The V call is TRBV14, the J call TRBJ1-3; D may be TRBD1 (5 bases). The CDR3 spans 15 residues. V dropped 4 bases and J dropped 0 bases, with 10 bases sitting between them. Germline-derived CDR1 and CDR2 are SGHDN and FVKESK. The CDR3 loop is CASSPWTHSGNTIYF. CDR3 nucleotides: TGTGCCAGCAGCCCATGGACACACTCTGGAAACACCATATATTTT.

The V call is TRBV4-1, the J call TRBJ2-7; the D is unclear. CDR3 length equals 12 residues. Germline lookup yields CDR1 MGHRA and CDR2 YSYEKL. Trimming left V 0 bases short and J 5 bases short, with 5 bases between. As DNA, the CDR3 is TGCGCCAGCAGCCAAGATCAGGACGAGCAGTACTTC. It codes for CASSQDQDEQYF.

This chain uses TRBV28 with TRBJ2-7; a possible D gene is TRBD2 (6 bases). The CDR3 extends over 13 amino acids. The germline CDR1 and CDR2 sequences are MDHEN and SYDVKM. V was trimmed by 2 bases and J by 6 bases, leaving 11 bases between them. The DNA for the CDR3 is TGTGCCAGCAGTTTAACGGGAGCGGTCGAGCAGTACTTC. As protein: CASSLTGAVEQYF.

V usage is TRBV29-1 and J usage is TRBJ1-1, with a possible D match to TRBD1 (5 bases). Germline lookup yields CDR1 SQVTM and CDR2 ANQGSEA. This CDR3 comprises 11 residues. V was clipped by 8 bases and J by 11 bases, with 18 bases between them. The CDR3 nucleotides read TGCAGCATCCCCGTTGGGACTATCGCTTTCTTT. Protein product: CSIPVGTIAFF. The entire variable domain, with the rest obtained from reference TRBV29-1 and TRBJ1-1, is as follows: SAVISQKPSRDICQRGTSLTIQCQVDSQVTMMFWYRQQPGQSLTLIATANQGSEATYESGFVIDKFPISRPNLTFSTLTVSNMSPEDSSIYLCSIPVGTIAFFGQGTRLTVV.

V and J are TRBV29-1 and TRBJ2-7; TRBD1 matches 12 bases. The length of the CDR3 is 11 residues. CDR1 is SQVTM, CDR2 ANQGSEA, per germline. The CDR3 here is CAGQGAFEQYF. The DNA of the CDR3 is TGCGCGGGACAGGGGGCTTTCGAGCAGTACTTC.

The rearrangement joins TRBV7-9 to TRBJ2-7, with D uncertain. V dropped 2 bases and J dropped 7 bases, with 12 bases sitting between them. The CDR3 has 13 residues. CDR1 and CDR2 (germline): SEHNR, FQNEAQ (reference sequence). The CDR3 sequence: CASSLKPPWEQYF. CDR3 DNA sequence: TGTGCCAGCAGCTTAAAACCCCCGTGGGAGCAGTACTTC.

This clonotype was detected once. This chain joins TRBV7-8 and TRBJ2-7; 7 positions match TRBD2. This CDR3 region has 14 residues. CDR1 is SGHVS and CDR2 is FQNEAQ in the germline V gene. Trimming took 5 bases from V and 5 from J; bases not matched to a gene: 9. In nucleotides, the CDR3 is TGTGCCAGCAGCGCTAGCGGAGGGGTCCACGAGCAGTACTTC. This sequence encodes CASSASGGVHEQYF. The variable domain in full, with the rest retrieved from reference TRBV7-8 and TRBJ2-7, is GAGVSQSPRYKVAKRGQDVALRCDPISGHVSLFWYQQALGQGPEFLTYFQNEAQLDKSGLPSDRFFAERPEGSVSTLKIQRTQQEDSAVYLCASSASGGVHEQYFGPGTRLTVT.

The chain recombines TRBV29-1 with TRBJ1-4; 7 bases map to TRBD1. V shed 5 bases and J 12 bases; nucleotides not matched to a gene: 15. The germline V gene encodes CDR1 SQVTM and CDR2 ANQGSEA. The CDR3 spans 14 residues. CDR3 in amino acids: CSVSLGDSAGELFF. CDR3 coding DNA: TGCAGCGTTAGTCTTGGGGACAGTGCAGGGGAACTGTTTTTT.

The CDR3 reads CASGLADRTNTGELFF. The DNA of the CDR3 is TGTGCTAGTGGTTTAGCAGACAGGACGAACACCGGGGAGCTGTTTTTT. The chain is built from TRBV12-5 and TRBJ2-2; a possible D gene is TRBD1 (6 bases). The CDR3 totals 16 residues. Per the germline V gene, CDR1 is LGHNT and CDR2 is FRNRAP. V lost 3 bases and J lost 0, with 11 bases in between.

The genes are TRBV9 and TRBJ2-1; TRBD2 matches 12 bases. CDR1 is SGDLS and CDR2 is YYNGEE in the germline V gene. The CDR3 is 15 amino acids. V lost 3 bases, J lost 3 bases, and 1 base stayed unmatched. CDR3 sequence (DNA): TGTGCCAGCAGCGGGACTAGCGGGGTCTACAATGAGCAGTTCTTC. This sequence encodes CASSGTSGVYNEQFF.

V is TRBV9 and J is TRBJ2-7, with TRBD2 as a possible D gene (5 bases). CDR1 is SGDLS, CDR2 YYNGEE, per germline. With 0 bases removed from V and 9 bases from J, the gap between germline ends came to 13 bases. This CDR3 spans 13 amino acids. CDR3 nucleotide sequence: TGTGCCAGCAGCGTAGGGGAGCGAGGAGGGCAGTACTTC. Translating it yields CASSVGERGGQYF. Looking up the rest from reference TRBV9 and TRBJ2-7 gives the full variable domain: DSGVTQTPKHLITATGQRVTLRCSPRSGDLSVYWYQQSLDQGLQFLIQYYNGEERAKGNILERFSAQQFPDLHSELNLSSLELGDSALYFCASSVGERGGQYFGPGTRLTVT.